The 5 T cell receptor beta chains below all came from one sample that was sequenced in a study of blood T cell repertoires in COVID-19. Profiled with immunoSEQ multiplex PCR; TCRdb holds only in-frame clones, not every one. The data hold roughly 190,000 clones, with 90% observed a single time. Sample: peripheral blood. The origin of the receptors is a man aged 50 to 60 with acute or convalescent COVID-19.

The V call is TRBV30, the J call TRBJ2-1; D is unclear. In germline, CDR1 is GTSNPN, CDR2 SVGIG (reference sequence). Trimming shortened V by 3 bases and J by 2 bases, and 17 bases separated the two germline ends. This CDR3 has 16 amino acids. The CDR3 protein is CAWSRNYPYPYNEQFF. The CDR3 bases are TGTGCCTGGAGCCGGAACTACCCCTACCCCTACAATGAGCAGTTCTTC. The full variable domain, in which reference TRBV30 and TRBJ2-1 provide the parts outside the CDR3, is SQTIHQWPATLVQPVGSPLSLECTVEGTSNPNLYWYRQAAGRGLQLLFYSVGIGQISSEVPQNLSASRPQDRQFILSSKKLLLSDSGFYLCAWSRNYPYPYNEQFFGPGTRLTVL.

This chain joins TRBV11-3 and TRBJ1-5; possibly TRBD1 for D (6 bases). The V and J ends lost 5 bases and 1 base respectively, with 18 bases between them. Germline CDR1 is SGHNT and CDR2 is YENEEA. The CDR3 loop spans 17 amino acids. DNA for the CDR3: TGTGCCAGCAGCAACCGGGGGGGCCCGGGGAGCAATCAGCCCCAGCATTTT. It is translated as CASSNRGGPGSNQPQHF.

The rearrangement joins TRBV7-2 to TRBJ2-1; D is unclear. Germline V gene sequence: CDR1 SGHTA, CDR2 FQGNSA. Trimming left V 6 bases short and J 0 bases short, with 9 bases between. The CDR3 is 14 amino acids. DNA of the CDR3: TGTGCCAGCAGTCTCAGAAGCTCCTACAATGAGCAGTTCTTC. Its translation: CASSLRSSYNEQFF.

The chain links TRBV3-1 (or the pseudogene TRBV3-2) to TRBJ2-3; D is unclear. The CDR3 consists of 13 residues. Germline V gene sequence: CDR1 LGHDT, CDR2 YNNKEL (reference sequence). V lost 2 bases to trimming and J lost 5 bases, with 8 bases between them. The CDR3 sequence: CASSQPPLDTQYF. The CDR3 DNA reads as TGTGCCAGCAGCCAACCCCCCCTAGATACGCAGTATTTT.

Here the CDR3 DNA reads TGTGCCAGCAGTTATTTACCGGGACAGGGGGCCGATGAGCAGTTCTTC. As protein: CASSYLPGQGADEQFF. V is TRBV6-6 and J is TRBJ2-1; 12 bases agree with TRBD1. This CDR3 comprises 16 residues. Per the germline V gene, CDR1 is MNHNY and CDR2 is SVGAGI (reference sequence). After removal of 3 bases from V and 8 bases from J, the junction contained 8 bases not matched to a gene.